This T cell receptor beta chain was captured by sequencing in a study of CD8 T cells in Susac syndrome. The CDR3 is 12 residues long. Trimming removed 1 base from V and 9 bases from J; junction bases left unmatched: 3. Per the germline V gene, CDR1 is SGHNT and CDR2 is YYREEE (reference sequence). When the RNA was reverse transcribed, random hexamers were used with an input of roughly 0.5 to 1 ug. TCRdb redid the calling of the immunoSEQ multiplex PCR reads with MiXCR, one entry per CDR3 protein. The sample shows fewer than 300,000 distinct CDR3 sequences, 70% to 90% of them seen only once. The source is a human donor with multiple sclerosis. Sequencing input: CD8+ T cells from PBMCs. This chain connects TRBV5-4 to TRBJ1-1; 7 bases are shared with TRBD1. The CDR3 loop is CASSLSGQKAFF. The CDR3 nucleotides read TGTGCCAGCAGCTTGTCGGGACAGAAAGCTTTCTTT. The variable domain in full, with the rest retrieved from reference TRBV5-4 and TRBJ1-1, is ETGVTQSPTHLIKTRGQQVTLRCSSQSGHNTVSWYQQALGQGPQFIFQYYREEENGRGNFPPRFSGLQFPNYSSELNVNALELDDSALYLCASSLSGQKAFFGQGTRLTVV.